The 11 T cell receptor beta chains reported below all come from one sample, sequenced in a study of blood T cell repertoires in COVID-19. Clones were sequenced by immunoSEQ multiplex PCR, and TCRdb holds only the in-frame ones, with some missing. The sample shows roughly 86,000 clones, around four fifths of them seen only once. Sequenced: peripheral blood. These TCRs come from a man aged 50 to 60 with acute or convalescent COVID-19.

The chain carries TRBV12-3 or TRBV12-4 and TRBJ1-4, with TRBD1 as a possible D gene (5 bases). The CDR3 runs to 13 residues. Trimming left V 6 bases short and J 7 bases short, with 12 bases between. The CDR3 sequence is CASSREGLEKLFF. CDR3 DNA: TGTGCCAGCAGCCGCGAGGGACTTGAAAAACTGTTTTTT.

V and J are TRBV4-2 and TRBJ2-1; 7 nucleotides agree with TRBD2. The CDR3 length is 16 residues. V was clipped by 0 bases and J by 0 bases; unmatched bases: 2. Germline V gene data show CDR1 as LGHNA and CDR2 as YNFKEQ. The DNA for the CDR3 is TGTGCCAGCAGCCAAGATTGGGGGGGCTCCTACAATGAGCAGTTCTTC. Translated, it gives CASSQDWGGSYNEQFF.

The chain has TRBV3-1 (or the pseudogene TRBV3-2) and TRBJ1-6, with D unresolved. V lost 0 bases and J lost 7, with 16 bases in between. The CDR3 spans 17 residues. Germline V gene lookup returns CDR1 LGHDT and CDR2 YNNKEL (reference sequence). The CDR3 DNA follows: TGTGCCAGCAGCCAAGAATGGGGTAGCGTGGACAATTCACCCCTCCACTTT. It is translated as CASSQEWGSVDNSPLHF.

This chain uses TRBV29-1 with TRBJ2-7, with 8 bases lining up with TRBD1. This CDR3 has 11 amino acids. The J segment lost 7 bases and the V segment lost 7 bases, leaving 6 bases of the junction unmatched. Germline CDR1 reads SQVTM; CDR2 reads ANQGSEA. In DNA, the CDR3 is TGCAGCGCCCGACAGGGGCGGGAGCAGTACTTC. This gives the protein CSARQGREQYF.

The gene calls are TRBV6-5 and TRBJ1-2; the D gene is possibly TRBD1 (5 bases). The CDR3 is 15 residues long. Trimming cost V 6 bases and J 4 bases, with 18 bases left between them. Germline CDR1 and CDR2: MNHEY and SVGAGI. CDR3: CASRRATGQGYGYTF. The CDR3 DNA sequence: TGTGCCAGCAGGAGAGCAACGGGCCAGGGCTATGGCTACACCTTC.

The J gene is TRBJ2-1, the V gene TRBV6-4, with 10 bases identical to TRBD1. Looked up from germline, CDR1 is MRHNA and CDR2 is SNTAGT. V lost 3 bases, J lost 8 bases, and 4 bases stayed unmatched. This CDR3 comprises 14 residues. The CDR3 DNA reads as TGTGCCAGCAGTGAGACAGGGGGCCCCTATGAGCAGTTCTTC. It specifies CASSETGGPYEQFF.

The chain couples TRBV20-1 to TRBJ2-7; TRBD1 might be the D (5 bases). CDR1 is DFQATT, CDR2 SNEGSKA, per germline (reference sequence). The CDR3 is 12 residues long. Trimming cost V 4 bases and J 0 bases, with 7 bases left between them. The CDR3 DNA reads as TGCAGTGCTACTGACAGCTCCTACGAGCAGTACTTC. Its protein is CSATDSSYEQYF.

This clone was counted between two and nine times. This chain uses TRBV7-8 with TRBJ1-5, with 8 bases fitting TRBD1. Trimming removed 4 bases from V and 3 bases from J; junction bases left unmatched: 2. The CDR3 extends over 14 amino acids. Germline CDR1 SGHVS, CDR2 FQNEAQ. DNA of the CDR3: TGTGCCAGCAGCTCCCAGGGGGCCAATCAGCCCCAGCATTTT. Its protein product is CASSSQGANQPQHF.

This clone was observed a few times. The gene calls are TRBV7-2 and TRBJ1-1; possible D gene TRBD1, 5 bases. This CDR3 has 14 residues. Germline V lookup: CDR1 SGHTA, CDR2 FQGNSA. V was trimmed by 5 bases and J by 6 bases, leaving 16 bases between them. The CDR3 DNA follows: TGTGCCAGCAGCCCCGGTTCGGGGGGAGCTGAAGCTTTCTTT. Its translation is CASSPGSGGAEAFF. Supplemented by reference TRBV7-2 and TRBJ1-1, the full variable domain reads GAGVSQSPSNKVTEKGKDVELRCDPISGHTALYWYRQSLGQGLEFLIYFQGNSAPDKSGLPSDRFSAERTGGSVSTLTIQRTQQEDSAVYLCASSPGSGGAEAFFGQGTRLTVV.

The chain uses TRBV3-1 (or the pseudogene TRBV3-2) and TRBJ2-5; 8 nucleotides line up with TRBD2. Germline trimming cut 3 bases from V and 4 bases from J; bases unmatched to any gene: 4. Germline loops: CDR1 LGHDT, CDR2 YNNKEL (reference sequence). The CDR3 has 14 amino acids. As DNA, the CDR3 is TGTGCCAGCAGCCAGGGACTAGTATCAGAGACCCAGTACTTC. Protein product: CASSQGLVSETQYF.

This clone was picked up a small number of times. The chain employs TRBV5-4 and TRBJ2-3; 10 nucleotides line up with TRBD2. V dropped 4 bases and J dropped 4; count of bases not matched to a gene: 9. The CDR3 extends over 16 amino acids. Germline V gene sequence: CDR1 SGHNT, CDR2 YYREEE (reference sequence). The CDR3 reads CASSLRVSGRSDTQYF. The CDR3 DNA reads as TGTGCCAGCAGCCTCCGGGTTAGCGGGAGGTCAGATACGCAGTATTTT.